The 25 T cell receptor beta chains below were found in one sample sequenced in a study of CD8 T cells in Susac syndrome. The RNA, about 0.45 to 1 ug, was put through reverse transcription using random hexamers. Each CDR3 protein is one row after TCRdb ran MiXCR on the immunoSEQ multiplex PCR reads. Of 330,000 or so distinct CDR3 sequences listed, about nine tenths are singletons. The sequenced sample was CD8+ T cells from PBMCs. These receptors came from a human donor with multiple sclerosis.

V and J are TRBV29-1 and TRBJ2-2, with D tentatively TRBD1 (6 bases). This CDR3 is built from 15 residues. Germline V gene sequence: CDR1 SQVTM, CDR2 ANQGSEA. V was pared by 3 bases and J by 6 bases, with 17 bases between. CDR3 region: CSVEGYRAGAGELFF. The CDR3 nucleotides are TGCAGCGTTGAGGGTTATCGGGCAGGGGCCGGGGAGCTGTTTTTT.

This clonotype showed up just a few times. For the CDR3, the DNA is TGTGCCAGCAGTGGACTAGCGGACACAGATACGCAGTATTTT. This codes for CASSGLADTDTQYF. The rearrangement links TRBV28 to TRBJ2-3; TRBD2 matches 10 bases. Germline CDR1 MDHEN, CDR2 SYDVKM. The CDR3 totals 14 residues. The V gene end was trimmed by 5 bases and the J gene end by 2 bases; junction bases not matched to a gene: 1.

This clonotype was recorded at least ten times. J is TRBJ2-1 and V is TRBV27; 11 nucleotides match TRBD2. In germline, CDR1 is MNHEY, CDR2 SMNVEV (reference sequence). The CDR3 is 15 amino acids. The J segment lost 3 bases and the V segment lost 6 bases, leaving 4 bases of the junction unmatched. CDR3 amino acids: CASSPGTSGYNEQFF. The DNA of the CDR3 is TGTGCCAGCAGCCCCGGGACTAGCGGCTACAATGAGCAGTTCTTC.

This clonotype was seen only once. The rearrangement links TRBV20-1 to TRBJ2-1, with 12 positions matching TRBD2. The CDR3 spans 17 residues. V dropped 6 bases and J dropped 2; count of bases not matched to a gene: 11. Germline values: CDR1 DFQATT, CDR2 SNEGSKA (reference sequence). The CDR3 loop reads CSALTSGGIGPYNEQFF. The CDR3 DNA follows: TGCAGTGCCTTGACTAGCGGGGGCATTGGGCCCTACAATGAGCAGTTCTTC.

J is TRBJ2-7 and V is TRBV9, with 10 nucleotides matching TRBD1. This CDR3 has 16 residues. Germline V gene sequence: CDR1 SGDLS, CDR2 YYNGEE. The junction had 10 bases not matched to a gene; V was cut back by 4 bases and J by 3 bases. The CDR3, as DNA: TGTGCCAGCAGCCCTCGGGGGGGACAGGGGATCTACGAGCAGTACTTC. Its translation: CASSPRGGQGIYEQYF.

This rearrangement joins TRBV6-1 to TRBJ2-4; perhaps TRBD2 as D (6 bases). The germline V gene encodes CDR1 MNHNS and CDR2 SASEGT. The CDR3 is 16 amino acids. The V gene lost 5 bases and the J gene lost 3 bases, with 17 bases spanning the gap. Here the CDR3 reads CASSLDGGEGKNIQYF. CDR3 nucleotides: TGTGCCAGCAGTCTAGACGGGGGTGAGGGCAAAAACATTCAGTACTTC.

The gene calls are TRBV7-2 and TRBJ2-1; D may be TRBD2 (5 bases). Per germline, CDR1 SGHTA and CDR2 FQGNSA. The CDR3 runs to 17 residues. V was shortened by 1 base and J by 0 bases, with 13 bases between the two germline ends. This CDR3 is CASSLGLLVSSYNEQFF. DNA of the CDR3: TGTGCCAGCAGCTTAGGGTTACTAGTGAGCTCCTACAATGAGCAGTTCTTC.

This clonotype was seen a handful of times. The gene calls are TRBV2 and TRBJ2-3; 7 nucleotides match TRBD1. The CDR3 extends over 14 amino acids. Germline CDR1 is SNHLY and CDR2 is FYNNEI. Trimming cost V 6 bases and J 1 base; bases outside gene matches: 4. CDR3 loop: CASRSGTGTDTQYF. The CDR3 region has the DNA TGTGCCAGCAGGTCCGGGACAGGCACAGATACGCAGTATTTT.

This clonotype was detected once. V and J are TRBV6-5 and TRBJ2-5; perhaps TRBD1 as D (5 bases). V lost 5 bases, J lost 7 bases, and 8 bases lay in between. The CDR3 totals 11 residues. In germline, CDR1 is MNHEY, CDR2 SVGAGI. CDR3 residues: CASSVQGTQYF. CDR3 coding DNA: TGTGCCAGCAGTGTTCAGGGGACCCAGTACTTC.

The V and J genes are TRBV29-1 and TRBJ2-2; TRBD1 might be the D (5 bases). This CDR3 contains 17 residues. The ends were cut back, 2 bases at V and 3 bases at J, with 19 bases in the middle. The germline gives CDR1 SQVTM, CDR2 ANQGSEA. The CDR3 sequence is CSVESYRQGIYTGELFF. CDR3 DNA: TGCAGCGTTGAAAGTTACCGGCAGGGAATATACACCGGGGAGCTGTTTTTT.

The chain has TRBV19 and TRBJ2-1; 8 positions agree with TRBD2. The J segment lost 8 bases and the V segment lost 8 bases, leaving 11 bases of the junction unmatched. Per germline, CDR1 LNHDA and CDR2 SQIVND (reference sequence). The CDR3 has 14 residues. CDR3 bases: TGTGCCAGTGGAGAACGGGGGGGCTGGGATGAGCAGTTCTTC. Encoded protein: CASGERGGWDEQFF.

The rearrangement joins TRBV29-1 to TRBJ2-3; 9 bases align to TRBD2. Germline loops: CDR1 SQVTM, CDR2 ANQGSEA. This CDR3 spans 15 amino acids. J gave up 1 base and V 1 base, and 3 bases lay outside the gene matches. DNA for the CDR3: TGCAGCGTTGAAGTGGTAGCGGGGGGCACAGATACGCAGTATTTT. This sequence encodes CSVEVVAGGTDTQYF.

The genes are TRBV7-6 and TRBJ2-3; D is uncertain. V lost 5 bases and J 2 bases, leaving 8 bases between the germline ends. Germline CDR1 reads SGHVS; CDR2 reads FNYEAQ. The CDR3 extends over 13 amino acids. CDR3 in DNA: TGTGCCAGCAGCCCGTCGTTCACAGATACGCAGTATTTT. The encoded protein is CASSPSFTDTQYF.

The DNA for the CDR3 is TGCAGTGCGCAGAAGGACTGGAGCTCCTACAATGAGCAGTTCTTC. This gives the protein CSAQKDWSSYNEQFF. V and J are TRBV20-1 and TRBJ2-1; D is possibly TRBD2 (5 bases). Germline V gene lookup returns CDR1 DFQATT and CDR2 SNEGSKA (reference sequence). V lost 6 bases to trimming and J lost 0 bases, with 15 bases between them. The CDR3 has 15 amino acids.

The chain employs TRBV30 and TRBJ1-1; the D gene is possibly TRBD1 (6 bases). V was shortened by 0 bases and J by 7 bases, with 9 bases between the two germline ends. This CDR3 is 12 amino acids long. Germline loops: CDR1 GTSNPN, CDR2 SVGIG (reference sequence). The CDR3 bases are TGTGCCTGGAGTGTGTCGGACAGTGAAGCTTTCTTT. It yields the protein CAWSVSDSEAFF.

This clonotype occurred once. The V gene is TRBV7-9, the J gene TRBJ2-1; 13 bases are shared with TRBD2. Trimming took 5 bases from V and 9 from J; bases not matched to a gene: 7. CDR1 is SEHNR, CDR2 FQNEAQ, per germline (reference sequence). There are 15 residues in the CDR3. The DNA of the CDR3 is TGTGCCAGCAGCCCGCCGACTAGCGGGGGGAGTGAGCAGTTCTTC. Translated: CASSPPTSGGSEQFF.

This clonotype came up once. The chain has TRBV20-1 and TRBJ1-5; D not certain. Germline V gene lookup returns CDR1 DFQATT and CDR2 SNEGSKA (reference sequence). There are 14 residues in the CDR3. V lost 1 base to trimming and J lost 2 bases, with 9 bases between them. CDR3 DNA: TGCAGTGCTAGAGTGGGCCTGGGCAATCAGCCCCAGCATTTT. This gives the protein CSARVGLGNQPQHF.

The chain couples TRBV20-1 to TRBJ2-1; D is unclear. Trimming took off 3 bases at V and 7 bases at J, with 10 bases between the two ends. This CDR3 comprises 12 residues. Germline V CDR1 and CDR2: DFQATT, SNEGSKA (reference sequence). The CDR3 DNA reads as TGCAGTGCTAGCGTAACTTGGAATGAGCAGTTCTTC. Protein sequence: CSASVTWNEQFF.

This clonotype was counted between two and nine times. The chain combines TRBV9 with TRBJ2-5; 8 bases fit TRBD1. J gave up 4 bases and V 5 bases, and 10 bases lay outside the gene matches. Germline CDR1 and CDR2: SGDLS and YYNGEE. There are 15 residues in the CDR3. In nucleotides, the CDR3 is TGTGCCAGCAGTCCCGGACAGGGATGGGTAGAGACCCAGTACTTC. Protein: CASSPGQGWVETQYF.

The CDR3 DNA follows: TGCGCCAGCAGCCAAGACGCAGGGGGGGGTTACGAGCAGTACTTC. Translation gives CASSQDAGGGYEQYF. The chain joins TRBV4-1 to TRBJ2-7; D is possibly TRBD1 or TRBD2 (7 bases each). Germline V gene sequence: CDR1 MGHRA, CDR2 YSYEKL. This CDR3 is built from 15 residues. Trimming pared 0 bases from V and 4 bases from J, leaving 13 bases between.

The chain is built from TRBV7-9 and TRBJ1-3, with D maybe TRBD1 (6 bases). CDR3 length: 16 amino acids. Trimming stripped 4 bases from V and 9 bases from J, with 22 bases between. From germline, CDR1 is SEHNR and CDR2 FQNEAQ (reference sequence). CDR3 nucleotides: TGTGCCAGCAGCTACCCTCGACAGGACGCTCTACCCACCATATATTTT. It is translated as CASSYPRQDALPTIYF.

On this clonotype itself: An end of the junction differs from the germline gene, which may be a read error. V usage is TRBV20-1 and J usage is TRBJ2-1; D tentatively fits TRBD1 or TRBD2 (5 bases each). The germline CDR1 and CDR2 sequences are DFQATT and SNEGSKA (reference sequence). The CDR3 extends over 14 amino acids. The CDR3 nucleotides read TGCAGTACTAGGGGAGATGGCCCCTACAATGAGCAGTTCTTC. Residues: CSTRGDGPYNEQFF.

The chain links TRBV12-3 or TRBV12-4 to TRBJ2-7; TRBD1 matches 8 bases. Losses at the gene ends were 6 bases for V and 3 bases for J; bases not matched to a gene: 4. The CDR3 spans 13 residues. CDR3 sequence reads: CASSQDRVYEQYF. In nucleotides, the CDR3 is TGTGCCAGCAGCCAGGACAGGGTCTACGAGCAGTACTTC.

This sequence joins TRBV27 and TRBJ2-1; maybe TRBD2 (5 bases). In germline, CDR1 is MNHEY, CDR2 SMNVEV (reference sequence). The V and J ends lost 7 bases and 8 bases respectively, with 18 bases between them. The CDR3 totals 14 residues. The CDR3 bases are TGTGCCAGCAACGCGGGCACGACGCCCCATGAGCAGTTCTTC. It encodes CASNAGTTPHEQFF.

The CDR3 sequence: CAWSVAAVGLAYEQYF. The CDR3 DNA reads as TGTGCCTGGAGTGTAGCTGCGGTGGGGCTCGCCTACGAGCAGTACTTC. The V and J genes are TRBV30 and TRBJ2-7, with a weak D call TRBD1 (5 bases). V was shortened by 0 bases and J by 2 bases, with 17 bases between the two germline ends. The length of the CDR3 is 16 residues. CDR1 and CDR2 (germline): GTSNPN, SVGIG (reference sequence).